Here is one TCR beta chain with its context. The antigen is unknown. CDR3 length: 13 amino acids. Germline-derived CDR1 and CDR2 are SGHRS and YFSETQ. Trimming shortened V by 0 bases and J by 3 bases, and 6 bases separated the two germline ends. These data are taken from a study of cytomegalovirus exposure and HLA in healthy donors. Study outcomes and limitations: One cluster of highly shared sequence variants probably arose as a sequencing artifact. HLA alleles showed associations with 16,951 TCR beta sequences in a later analysis, at a 0.05 false discovery rate.

PCR used 60 Vbeta primers and 13 Jbeta primers. Assay used: immunoSEQ multiplex PCR; TCRdb lists only in-frame clones, some missing. The sample data list about 210,000 clones. Each donor was nominally healthy when sampled (though unrecorded immune exposures were likely). This clonotype was obtained from a woman in her thirties in good health and CMV-seropositive. Source material: PBMCs. The gene calls are TRBV5-1 and TRBJ1-2; D unresolved. CDR3 nucleotide sequence: TGCGCCAGCAGCTTGGGGCAGGACTATGGCTACACCTTC. Its translation is CASSLGQDYGYTF.